The 9 T cell receptor beta chains listed next were all sequenced from one sample in a study of shared clonotypes between healthy human individuals. The assay was immunoSEQ multiplex PCR, and TCRdb's table has in-frame clones only and misses some. This table has hundreds of thousands of clones, more than 70% appearing once. Sequences were obtained from memory CD4+ T cells sorted from blood. Specified subset: CD45RA-negative fraction. The receptor source for this set is a woman under 40 in good health.

This chain uses TRBV9 with TRBJ2-2; D is possibly TRBD2 (6 bases). The CDR3 is 18 residues long. Trimming pared 9 bases from V and 1 base from J, leaving 25 bases between. Germline V gene sequence: CDR1 SGDLS, CDR2 YYNGEE. The CDR3 loop reads CATPEGRAQPKNTGELFF. The CDR3 nucleotides read TGTGCCACCCCGGAGGGGCGGGCCCAACCAAAGAACACCGGGGAGCTGTTTTTT.

This chain uses TRBV5-1 with TRBJ2-7, with D perhaps matching TRBD1 or TRBD2 (5 bases each). Germline CDR1 and CDR2: SGHRS and YFSETQ. The CDR3 runs 11 residues. Trimming took 4 bases from V and 5 from J, leaving 7 bases between them. The chain's CDR3 is CASSGDHEQYF. For the CDR3, the DNA is TGCGCCAGCAGCGGGGACCACGAGCAGTACTTC.

The rearrangement links TRBV2 to TRBJ1-4; D is unclear. The CDR3 sequence is 12 residues long. Germline V gene sequence: CDR1 SNHLY, CDR2 FYNNEI. Between the trimmed V and J ends, which lost 3 bases and 8 bases, there was a span of 7 bases. The CDR3 sequence is CASSEVFEKLFF. CDR3 nucleotides: TGTGCCAGCAGTGAGGTTTTCGAAAAACTGTTTTTT.

The gene calls are TRBV5-6 and TRBJ1-1; no clear D gene. This CDR3 region has 14 residues. V shed 2 bases and J shed 5 bases, with 13 bases lying between them. Germline CDR1 SGHDT, CDR2 YYEEEE. DNA for the CDR3: TGTGCCAGCAGCTTTGGGGATCGGCGGACTGAAGCTTTCTTT. Translating it yields CASSFGDRRTEAFF.

This clone was seen a single time. The chain has TRBV19 and TRBJ2-7, with D perhaps matching TRBD2 (5 bases). Germline CDR1 is LNHDA and CDR2 is SQIVND (reference sequence). V lost 5 bases and J lost 2, with 10 bases in between. The CDR3 contains 13 residues. The CDR3 nucleotides read TGTGCCAGTAGTCCCGGGATTGCCTACGAGCAGTACTTC. The encoded protein is CASSPGIAYEQYF.

J is TRBJ2-7 and V is TRBV7-3; 7 positions agree with TRBD2. CDR1 and CDR2 (germline): SGHTA, FQGTGA. With V trimmed by 2 bases and J by 3 bases, 4 bases remained unmatched. The CDR3 contains 14 residues. The CDR3 reads CASSLGLGDYEQYF. As DNA, the CDR3 is TGTGCCAGCAGCTTAGGACTAGGCGACTACGAGCAGTACTTC.

This rearrangement joins TRBV19 to TRBJ1-5; TRBD1 matches at 9 bases. J was trimmed by 2 bases and V by 7 bases; bases with no gene match: 6. Germline V gene sequence: CDR1 LNHDA, CDR2 SQIVND (reference sequence). The CDR3 has 15 residues. The CDR3 DNA reads TGTGCCAGTACCAGGACAGGGGAGGGCAATCAGCCCCAGCATTTT. Amino acid sequence: CASTRTGEGNQPQHF.

CDR3 sequence: CASSLSGTRGEQFF. CDR3 in DNA: TGTGCCAGCAGCTTAAGCGGGACAAGGGGTGAGCAGTTCTTC. This chain links TRBV11-3 with TRBJ2-1; D is perhaps TRBD2 (7 bases). The CDR3 totals 14 residues. CDR1 SGHNT and CDR2 YENEEA come from the germline V gene. V lost 2 bases to trimming and J lost 9 bases, with 14 bases between them.

This clone has a single count. CDR3 DNA sequence: TGTGCCAGCAGTCACCCTGGGGGGAAGGTCCAGTACTTC. Its protein is CASSHPGGKVQYF. The V call is TRBV6-5, the J call TRBJ2-5; possible D gene TRBD2, 6 bases. Germline loops: CDR1 MNHEY, CDR2 SVGAGI. This CDR3 is built from 13 residues. V was clipped by 5 bases and J by 10 bases, with 17 bases between them.